This T cell receptor beta chain appears in the sequencing data of a study of cytomegalovirus exposure and HLA in healthy donors. Overall study findings and caveats: CMV serostatus stood as the only immune exposure information on hand. In a later analysis, at a false discovery rate of 0.05, fewer than 20,000 TCR beta sequences were associated with HLA alleles.

Germline V gene sequence: CDR1 PRHDT, CDR2 FYEKMQ (reference sequence). V was cut by 0 bases and J by 0 bases, with 11 bases left in between. This CDR3 has 17 amino acids. Comment on this clone: Its antigen remains unknown.

The study ran its PCR with 60 Vbeta and 13 Jbeta primers. The repertoire was sequenced with immunoSEQ multiplex PCR; TCRdb's copy has only in-frame clones and lacks some. The sample has roughly 150,000 clones; about a tenth are singletons. The chain employs TRBV13 and TRBJ2-2; a possible D gene is TRBD2 (5 bases). This TCR was sampled from a male donor in good health and CMV-seronegative. The sequenced sample consisted of PBMCs. The CDR3 reads CASSLGRGFANTGELFF. DNA for the CDR3: TGTGCCAGCAGCTTAGGCCGAGGGTTCGCGAACACCGGGGAGCTGTTTTTT.